A selection of T cell receptor beta chains follows, all from one sample in a study of cytomegalovirus exposure and HLA in healthy donors. Sequencing used immunoSEQ multiplex PCR; TCRdb keeps in-frame clones, though not all of them. The sample holds some 130,000 clones, 73% seen once. The sequencing sample was made of PBMCs. These receptor sequences come from a woman between 35 and 50 years old in good health and CMV-seronegative. Each CDR3 is given with its conserved first and last residue. A D gene is named only where the DNA matches it firmly. Clone size is stated in some rows and not others, as once, few, many or a class when expanded.

d_call: TRBD1; clone_size: NA; v_call: TRBV7-2; cdr3_length: 13; j_call: TRBJ1-5; cdr3_aa: CASSPGGGQPQHF; cdr3_nt: TGTGCCAGCAGCCCAGGGGGCGGTCAGCCCCAGCATTTT
d_call: NA; clone_size: NA; v_call: TRBV5-8; cdr3_length: 12; j_call: TRBJ1-6; cdr3_aa: CASSRSESPLHF; cdr3_nt: TGTGCCAGCAGCCGTAGCGAATCACCCCTCCACTTT
d_call: NA; clone_size: NA; v_call: TRBV7-2; cdr3_length: 18; j_call: TRBJ2-1; cdr3_aa: CASSLAVALGGSYNEQFF; cdr3_nt: TGTGCCAGCAGCTTAGCCGTGGCACTGGGGGGCTCCTACAATGAGCAGTTCTTC
d_call: NA; clone_size: NA; v_call: TRBV7-6; cdr3_length: 13; j_call: TRBJ1-1; cdr3_aa: CASSFLQNTEAFF; cdr3_nt: TGTGCCAGCAGCTTTTTACAGAACACTGAAGCTTTCTTT
d_call: NA; clone_size: NA; v_call: TRBV4-3; cdr3_length: 15; j_call: TRBJ1-2; cdr3_aa: CASSQVRGVFYGYTF; cdr3_nt: TGCGCCAGCAGCCAAGTACGGGGGGTTTTCTATGGCTACACCTTC
d_call: TRBD1; clone_size: NA; v_call: TRBV4-1; cdr3_length: 15; j_call: TRBJ1-4; cdr3_aa: CASSREDRDGEKLLF; cdr3_nt: TGCGCCAGCAGCCGAGAAGACAGGGACGGTGAAAAACTGCTTTTT
d_call: TRBD1; clone_size: few; v_call: TRBV5-6; cdr3_length: 15; j_call: TRBJ1-6; cdr3_aa: CASSSLGQGGSPLHF; cdr3_nt: TGTGCCAGCAGCTCCCTAGGACAGGGTGGTTCACCCCTCCACTTT
d_call: NA; clone_size: NA; v_call: TRBV6-1; cdr3_length: 15; j_call: TRBJ2-2; cdr3_aa: CASRRPGQLTGELFF; cdr3_nt: TGTGCCAGCAGACGACCGGGACAACTTACCGGGGAGCTGTTTTTT
d_call: TRBD1; clone_size: NA; v_call: TRBV5-6; cdr3_length: 16; j_call: TRBJ1-6; cdr3_aa: CASSPIQGASNSPLHF; cdr3_nt: TGTGCCAGCAGCCCTATACAGGGGGCCAGTAATTCACCCCTCCACTTT
d_call: NA; clone_size: NA; v_call: TRBV9; cdr3_length: 15; j_call: TRBJ1-1; cdr3_aa: CASSVVPGARTEAFF; cdr3_nt: TGTGCCAGCAGCGTAGTGCCAGGGGCCCGTACTGAAGCTTTCTTT
d_call: NA; clone_size: NA; v_call: TRBV15; cdr3_length: 12; j_call: TRBJ2-5; cdr3_aa: CATSRDGETQYF; cdr3_nt: TGTGCCACCAGCAGAGATGGCGAGACCCAGTACTTC
d_call: TRBD1; clone_size: NA; v_call: TRBV10-3; cdr3_length: 14; j_call: TRBJ1-5; cdr3_aa: CAISETGASQPQHF; cdr3_nt: TGTGCCATCAGTGAGACAGGGGCGAGCCAGCCCCAGCATTTT
d_call: NA; clone_size: NA; v_call: TRBV6-6; cdr3_length: 14; j_call: TRBJ2-3; cdr3_aa: CASPTGLSTDTQYF; cdr3_nt: TGTGCCAGCCCGACAGGACTCTCCACAGATACGCAGTATTTT
d_call: TRBD2; clone_size: NA; v_call: TRBV5-1; cdr3_length: 15; j_call: TRBJ2-1; cdr3_aa: CASSVELAGGNEQFF; cdr3_nt: TGCGCCAGCAGCGTGGAACTAGCGGGGGGGAATGAGCAGTTCTTC
d_call: TRBD1; clone_size: NA; v_call: TRBV7-3; cdr3_length: 14; j_call: TRBJ1-1; cdr3_aa: CASSSPDRGVEAFF; cdr3_nt: TGTGCCAGCAGCTCTCCGGACAGGGGGGTAGAAGCTTTCTTT
d_call: TRBD2; clone_size: NA; v_call: TRBV5-4; cdr3_length: 16; j_call: TRBJ2-3; cdr3_aa: CASSLRLAGAGDTQYF; cdr3_nt: TGTGCCAGCAGCTTGAGGCTAGCGGGGGCAGGAGATACGCAGTATTTT
d_call: NA; clone_size: NA; v_call: TRBV19; cdr3_length: 15; j_call: TRBJ2-5; cdr3_aa: CASSYLWGPGETQYF; cdr3_nt: TGTGCCAGTAGTTATCTCTGGGGGCCGGGGGAGACCCAGTACTTC
d_call: NA; clone_size: few; v_call: TRBV2; cdr3_length: 14; j_call: TRBJ1-5; cdr3_aa: CASGSEQGDQPQHF; cdr3_nt: TGTGCCAGCGGCTCAGAACAGGGAGATCAGCCCCAGCATTTT
d_call: NA; clone_size: NA; v_call: TRBV4-1; cdr3_length: 16; j_call: TRBJ1-2; cdr3_aa: CASSQAHRGINYGYTF; cdr3_nt: TGCGCCAGCAGCCAAGCACATCGAGGGATTAACTATGGCTACACCTTC
d_call: NA; clone_size: NA; v_call: TRBV5-4; cdr3_length: 17; j_call: TRBJ1-3; cdr3_aa: CASSSKQAAVTGNTIYF; cdr3_nt: TGTGCCAGCAGCTCCAAACAGGCTGCCGTTACTGGAAACACCATATATTTT
d_call: NA; clone_size: NA; v_call: TRBV5-1; cdr3_length: 17; j_call: TRBJ2-3; cdr3_aa: CASSLRFGQGITDTQYF; cdr3_nt: TGCGCCAGCAGCTTAAGGTTTGGTCAGGGGATCACAGATACGCAGTATTTT
d_call: NA; clone_size: NA; v_call: TRBV5-1; cdr3_length: 13; j_call: TRBJ2-7; cdr3_aa: CASAGSLSYEQYF; cdr3_nt: TGCGCCAGCGCCGGGTCGCTCTCCTACGAGCAGTACTTC
d_call: TRBD1; clone_size: few; v_call: TRBV5-1; cdr3_length: 15; j_call: TRBJ1-1; cdr3_aa: CASSLKGQGGSEAFF; cdr3_nt: TGCGCCAGCAGCTTGAAGGGACAGGGGGGTTCTGAAGCTTTCTTT
d_call: NA; clone_size: NA; v_call: TRBV29-1; cdr3_length: 12; j_call: TRBJ2-2; cdr3_aa: CSVYPEGGELFF; cdr3_nt: TGCAGCGTTTACCCGGAGGGCGGGGAGCTGTTTTTT
d_call: TRBD1; clone_size: NA; v_call: TRBV5-6; cdr3_length: 14; j_call: TRBJ1-1; cdr3_aa: CASRKTGGNTEAFF; cdr3_nt: TGTGCCAGCAGGAAGACAGGGGGCAATACTGAAGCTTTCTTT
d_call: NA; clone_size: NA; v_call: TRBV6-1; cdr3_length: 12; j_call: TRBJ1-1; cdr3_aa: CASKEVYTEAFF; cdr3_nt: TGTGCCAGCAAAGAGGTTTACACTGAAGCTTTCTTT
d_call: TRBD2; clone_size: NA; v_call: TRBV4-1; cdr3_length: 21; j_call: TRBJ2-3; cdr3_aa: CASSPDPSSSGGIRGTDTQYF; cdr3_nt: TGCGCCAGCAGCCCAGACCCAAGCAGCAGCGGGGGGATCCGGGGCACAGATACGCAGTATTTT
d_call: NA; clone_size: NA; v_call: TRBV2; cdr3_length: 14; j_call: TRBJ2-3; cdr3_aa: CASTMRLSTDTQYF; cdr3_nt: TGTGCCAGCACAATGAGACTCAGCACAGATACGCAGTATTTT
d_call: NA; clone_size: NA; v_call: TRBV5-6; cdr3_length: 13; j_call: TRBJ1-2; cdr3_aa: CASSLGSNYGYTF; cdr3_nt: TGTGCCAGCAGCTTGGGGAGTAACTATGGCTACACCTTC
d_call: TRBD2; clone_size: once; v_call: TRBV10-3; cdr3_length: 16; j_call: TRBJ2-4; cdr3_aa: CAISETGGGAKNIQYF; cdr3_nt: TGTGCCATCAGTGAGACGGGCGGGGGAGCCAAAAACATTCAGTACTTC
d_call: TRBD2; clone_size: NA; v_call: TRBV28; cdr3_length: 18; j_call: TRBJ2-1; cdr3_aa: CASSFKGSRGFSYNEQFF; cdr3_nt: TGTGCCAGCAGTTTCAAAGGCTCGCGGGGGTTTAGCTACAATGAGCAGTTCTTC
d_call: TRBD1; clone_size: NA; v_call: TRBV2; cdr3_length: 13; j_call: TRBJ1-5; cdr3_aa: CASTGGSNQPQHF; cdr3_nt: TGTGCCAGCACAGGGGGTAGCAATCAGCCCCAGCATTTT
d_call: TRBD1; clone_size: NA; v_call: TRBV9; cdr3_length: 17; j_call: TRBJ1-2; cdr3_aa: CASSVGWATGTLGGYTF; cdr3_nt: TGTGCCAGCAGCGTAGGTTGGGCGACAGGGACCCTCGGTGGCTACACCTTC
d_call: NA; clone_size: NA; v_call: TRBV2; cdr3_length: 13; j_call: TRBJ2-3; cdr3_aa: CATQGRFTDTQYF; cdr3_nt: TGTGCCACCCAGGGGCGGTTCACAGATACGCAGTATTTT
d_call: NA; clone_size: few; v_call: TRBV6-1; cdr3_length: 13; j_call: TRBJ1-1; cdr3_aa: CASEQVMNTEAFF; cdr3_nt: TGTGCCAGCGAACAGGTCATGAACACTGAAGCTTTCTTT
d_call: NA; clone_size: once; v_call: TRBV1; cdr3_length: 16; j_call: TRBJ1-1; cdr3_aa: CTSSQDHRGWTTEAFF; cdr3_nt: TGCACCAGCAGCCAAGATCATCGGGGTTGGACTACTGAAGCTTTCTTT
d_call: TRBD1; clone_size: NA; v_call: TRBV4-3; cdr3_length: 18; j_call: TRBJ2-1; cdr3_aa: CASSQGDGPGQGDSEQFF; cdr3_nt: TGCGCCAGCAGCCAAGGGGACGGACCGGGACAGGGGGACAGTGAGCAGTTCTTC
d_call: NA; clone_size: NA; v_call: TRBV28; cdr3_length: 17; j_call: TRBJ1-6; cdr3_aa: CASSLSQGLFPNSPLHF; cdr3_nt: TGTGCCAGCAGTTTAAGTCAGGGTCTCTTTCCTAATTCACCCCTCCACTTT
d_call: NA; clone_size: NA; v_call: TRBV18; cdr3_length: 15; j_call: TRBJ1-4; cdr3_aa: CASSIRDNSNEKLFF; cdr3_nt: TGTGCCAGCTCAATACGGGACAACTCTAATGAAAAACTGTTTTTT
d_call: NA; clone_size: NA; v_call: TRBV9; cdr3_length: 13; j_call: TRBJ2-7; cdr3_aa: CASSVSFEGEQYF; cdr3_nt: TGTGCCAGCAGCGTAAGCTTCGAGGGCGAGCAGTACTTC
d_call: TRBD1; clone_size: once; v_call: TRBV10-3; cdr3_length: 14; j_call: TRBJ1-2; cdr3_aa: CAISETGTEDGYTF; cdr3_nt: TGTGCCATCAGTGAAACCGGGACAGAAGATGGCTACACCTTC
d_call: NA; clone_size: NA; v_call: TRBV2; cdr3_length: 19; j_call: TRBJ1-2; cdr3_aa: CASSERGSLPGPANYGYTF; cdr3_nt: TGTGCCAGCAGTGAAAGGGGAAGCTTGCCAGGGCCGGCAAACTATGGCTACACCTTC